This T cell receptor (beta chain) was identified in a study of T cell repertoires in cytomegalovirus infection. The overall study: Indications came from public TCR beta signatures; they pointed to CMV infection and to a matching HLA type. Findings and limits, study-wide: Individuals carrying CMV plus the relevant HLA were identified by cumulative frequency of public TCR beta families. In two of eight donors, the top clonotype was HLA-C-restricted CMV-specific.

Of note for this clonotype: Its target is unknown.

After removal of 4 bases from V and 6 bases from J, the junction contained 17 bases not matched to a gene. Looked up from germline, CDR1 is SGDLS and CDR2 is YYNGEE. The CDR3 has 18 amino acids. Via MiXCR, TCRdb re-called the reads, giving one row per CDR3 protein. Seen here are some 130,000 distinct CDR3 sequences, roughly a quarter observed once, and the top ten hold 34%. V and J are TRBV9 and TRBJ2-5, with 11 nucleotides matching TRBD2. The source material was PBMCs, sequenced either directly or after in vitro stimulation (not recorded which). This TCR derives from a human donor in good health (CMV status not recorded). Some clones in this sample may be carry-over from other donors' samples. CDR3 nucleotides: TGTGCCAGCAGCCCAAGCGGGGGTGGACTAGCGGGTAGCCAGACCCAGTACTTC. Protein: CASSPSGGGLAGSQTQYF.